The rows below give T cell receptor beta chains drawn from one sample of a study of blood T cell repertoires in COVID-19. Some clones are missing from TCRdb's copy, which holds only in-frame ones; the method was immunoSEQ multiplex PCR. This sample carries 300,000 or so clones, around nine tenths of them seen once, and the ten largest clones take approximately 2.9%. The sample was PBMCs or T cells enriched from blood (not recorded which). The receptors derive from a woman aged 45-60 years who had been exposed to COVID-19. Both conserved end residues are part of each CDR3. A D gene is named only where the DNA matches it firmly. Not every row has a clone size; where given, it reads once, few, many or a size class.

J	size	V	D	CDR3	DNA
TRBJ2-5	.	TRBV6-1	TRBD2	CASSGAGGQETQYF	TGTGCCAGCAGTGGAGCGGGGGGTCAAGAGACCCAGTACTTC
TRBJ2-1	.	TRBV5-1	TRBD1	CASCRDRGLNEQFF	TGCGCCAGTTGCAGGGACAGGGGACTCAATGAGCAGTTCTTC
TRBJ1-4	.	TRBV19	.	CASSIHRANEKLFF	TGTGCCAGTAGTATACACAGGGCTAATGAAAAACTGTTTTTT
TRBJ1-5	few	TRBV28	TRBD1	CASSLSDRVYGGNQPQHF	TGTGCCAGCAGTTTATCGGACAGGGTGTATGGGGGCAATCAGCCCCAGCATTTT
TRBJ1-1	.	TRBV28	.	CASSSGPEAFF	TGTGCCAGCAGTTCTGGCCCTGAAGCTTTCTTT
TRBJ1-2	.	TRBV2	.	CASSEGWPGEIYGYTF	TGTGCCAGCAGTGAAGGCTGGCCGGGGGAGATCTATGGCTACACCTTC
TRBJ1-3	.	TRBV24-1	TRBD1	CATSDSTGASGNTIYF	TGTGCCACCAGTGATTCGACAGGGGCCTCTGGAAACACCATATATTTT
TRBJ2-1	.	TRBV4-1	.	CASSPLGATRDNEQFF	TGCGCCAGCAGCCCACTGGGCGCTACGAGGGACAATGAGCAGTTCTTC
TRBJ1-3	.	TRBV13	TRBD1	CASRGPGNTIYF	TGTGCCAGTAGGGGGCCTGGAAACACCATATATTTT
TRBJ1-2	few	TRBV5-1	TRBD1	CASSLSGQSLHGYTF	TGCGCCAGCAGCTTGTCGGGACAGTCCCTTCATGGCTACACCTTC
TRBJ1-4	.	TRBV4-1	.	CASSHIDRANEKLFF	TGCGCCAGCAGCCATATTGACAGAGCTAATGAAAAACTGTTTTTT
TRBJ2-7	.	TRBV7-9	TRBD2	CASSFSPAGVTYEQYF	TGTGCCAGCAGCTTCTCCCCCGCGGGAGTGACCTACGAGCAGTACTTC
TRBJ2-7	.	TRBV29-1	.	CSVAGLVGSYEQYF	TGCAGCGTTGCAGGGCTAGTGGGTTCCTACGAGCAGTACTTC
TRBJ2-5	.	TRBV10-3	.	CAISGPLGGSQETQYF	TGTGCCATCAGTGGCCCCTTGGGGGGAAGTCAAGAGACCCAGTACTTC
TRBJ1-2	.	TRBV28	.	CASSLGGALGYTF	TGTGCCAGCAGTTTGGGTGGGGCGCTTGGCTACACCTTC
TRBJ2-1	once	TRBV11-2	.	CASSLDWLANEQFF	TGTGCCAGCAGCTTAGATTGGCTAGCCAATGAGCAGTTCTTC
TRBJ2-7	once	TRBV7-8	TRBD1	CASSYTGTGLGEQYF	TGTGCCAGCAGCTATACCGGGACAGGGTTGGGTGAGCAGTACTTC
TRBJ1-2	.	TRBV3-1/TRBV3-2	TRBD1	CASSQGQGGGYTF	TGTGCCAGCAGCCAGGGACAGGGTGGGGGCTACACCTTC
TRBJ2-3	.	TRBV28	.	CASSLGGAADTQYF	TGTGCCAGCAGTTTGGGGGGGGCGGCAGATACGCAGTATTTT
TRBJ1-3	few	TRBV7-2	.	CASSPGTQSSGNTIYF	TGTGCCAGCAGCCCCGGGACACAAAGCTCTGGAAACACCATATATTTT
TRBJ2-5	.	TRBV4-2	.	CASSQDRGTQETQYF	TGTGCCAGCAGCCAAGATCGGGGTACCCAAGAGACCCAGTACTTC
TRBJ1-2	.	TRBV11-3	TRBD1	CASSQGQGAGYTF	TGTGCCAGCAGCCAGGGACAGGGCGCCGGCTACACCTTC